There are many counts of the clone carrying this TCR beta chain. Antigen: not known. The data were obtained in a study of human T cells and chemical hapten exposure. Study in general: Per-sample TCR yields varied mainly from small pooled library volume differences.

One entry per CDR3 protein, called by TCRdb with MiXCR from the RACE reads. The sample includes 350,000 to 400,000 distinct CDR3 sequences, approximately 5% of them seen just once. The study, taken as a whole, reports: Since the donors had alopecia, their immune response may not be the same as that of healthy people. TCRs above 1 in 1000 frequency did not change with DPC sensitization.

CDR1 SGHVS and CDR2 FNYEAQ come from the germline V gene. The CDR3 has 17 residues. Trimming stripped 1 base from V and 0 bases from J, with 12 bases between. Documented time point: pre-sensitization, week 0. The treatment is: therapeutic diphenylcyclopropenone sensitization with weekly scalp DPC. The study enrolled 18 to 70-year-old alopecia patients suitable for DPC. The material was whole blood, obtained in connection with sensitization to the hapten diphenylcyclopropenone (DPC). V is TRBV7-6 and J is TRBJ2-2; D is possibly TRBD1 (5 bases). The clonotype originates from a woman aged 50 to 60 with alopecia areata. Some clones in this sample may be carry-over from other donors' samples. Written as DNA, the CDR3 is TGTGCCAGCAGCTTAGTGGCTTGGGGCGCGAACACCGGGGAGCTGTTTTTT. Protein product: CASSLVAWGANTGELFF. The full variable domain, with the rest looked up from reference TRBV7-6 and TRBJ2-2, is GAGVSQSPRYKVTKRGQDVALRCDPISGHVSLYWYRQALGQGPEFLTYFNYEAQQDKSGLPNDRFSAERPEGSISTLTIQRTEQRDSAMYRCASSLVAWGANTGELFFGEGSRLTVL.